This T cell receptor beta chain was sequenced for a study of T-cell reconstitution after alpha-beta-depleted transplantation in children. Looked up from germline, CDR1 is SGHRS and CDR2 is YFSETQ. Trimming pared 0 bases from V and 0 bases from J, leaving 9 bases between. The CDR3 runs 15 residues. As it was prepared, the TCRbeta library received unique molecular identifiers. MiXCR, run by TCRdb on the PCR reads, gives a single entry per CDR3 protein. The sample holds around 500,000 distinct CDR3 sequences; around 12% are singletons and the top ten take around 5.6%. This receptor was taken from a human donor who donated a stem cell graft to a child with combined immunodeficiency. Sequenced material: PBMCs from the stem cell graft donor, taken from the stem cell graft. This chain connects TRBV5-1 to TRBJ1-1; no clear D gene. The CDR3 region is CASSLVGPLNTEAFF. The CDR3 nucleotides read TGCGCCAGCAGCTTGGTAGGTCCCCTGAACACTGAAGCTTTCTTT.